This passage covers 15 T cell receptor beta chains from one sample sequenced in a study of blood T cell repertoires in COVID-19 (dated by TCRdb to 2019 to 2021). The library was generated by the immunoSEQ multiplex PCR assay. The table comes from immuneACCESS by way of TCRdb, which keeps in-frame sequences with V and J called. Part of the clones is missing from these tables; in studies checked, under half for an unresolved V gene and the rest for unknown reasons. This sample has 450,000 to 500,000 clones in its table, and about nine tenths of those were observed once. The top ten clones comprise 7% to 10% of the sample. The source material was PBMCs or T cells enriched from blood (not recorded which). The receptors stem from a woman aged 55 to 70 who had recovered from COVID-19.

This chain uses TRBV24-1 with TRBJ1-2, with D tentatively TRBD1 (6 bases). This CDR3 spans 17 amino acids. The germline gives CDR1 KGHDR, CDR2 SFDVKD. V was shortened by 3 bases and J by 3 bases, with 19 bases between the two germline ends. CDR3 residues: CATSDQSTDRGYYGYTF. The DNA for the CDR3 is TGTGCCACCAGTGATCAATCCACGGACAGAGGATACTATGGCTACACCTTC.

The chain recombines TRBV5-4 with TRBJ1-3; 7 bases agree with TRBD1. V shed 0 bases and J 8 bases; nucleotides not matched to a gene: 11. This CDR3 has 16 amino acids. In germline, CDR1 is SGHNT, CDR2 YYREEE (reference sequence). The CDR3: CASSLDPTGARDTIYF. The CDR3 bases are TGTGCCAGCAGCTTGGACCCTACAGGGGCCCGGGACACCATATATTTT.

The CDR3 here is CAWGDGAGNTIYF. CDR3 sequence (DNA): TGTGCCTGGGGCGACGGAGCTGGAAACACCATATATTTT. The chain links TRBV30 to TRBJ1-3; D gene unclear. There are 13 residues in the CDR3. Germline V CDR1 and CDR2: GTSNPN, SVGIG (reference sequence). V shed 5 bases and J shed 2 bases, with 10 bases lying between them. The full variable domain, in which reference TRBV30 and TRBJ1-3 provide the parts outside the CDR3, is SQTIHQWPATLVQPVGSPLSLECTVEGTSNPNLYWYRQAAGRGLQLLFYSVGIGQISSEVPQNLSASRPQDRQFILSSKKLLLSDSGFYLCAWGDGAGNTIYFGEGSWLTVV.

This chain joins TRBV11-2 and TRBJ2-2, with 10 bases that match TRBD2. The germline V gene has CDR1 SGHAT and CDR2 FQNNGV. The J segment lost 3 bases and the V segment lost 3 bases, leaving 1 base of the junction unmatched. This CDR3 spans 15 amino acids. The CDR3, as DNA: TGTGCCAGCAGCTTTGGACTAGCGGACACCGGGGAGCTGTTTTTT. Encoded protein: CASSFGLADTGELFF.

This clone turned up a few times. This chain uses TRBV2 with TRBJ1-1, with TRBD1 matching 9 bases. J was trimmed by 6 bases and V by 7 bases; bases with no gene match: 12. Per the germline V gene, CDR1 is SNHLY and CDR2 is FYNNEI. The CDR3 contains 15 residues. The CDR3 protein is CASTRGDRAKAEAFF. CDR3 coding DNA: TGTGCCAGCACCCGAGGGGACAGGGCAAAGGCTGAAGCTTTCTTT.

This rearrangement joins TRBV6-5 to TRBJ1-2, with D hard to call. Trimming cost V 4 bases and J 5 bases, with 11 bases left between them. Germline assignment: CDR1 MNHEY and CDR2 SVGAGI. The CDR3 is made up of 13 amino acids. CDR3 nucleotides: TGTGCCAGCAGTTCGGCCGGACTTTATGGCTACACCTTC. This codes for CASSSAGLYGYTF.

Of note for this clone: The sample carries other DNA sequences with the same CDR3. The chain joins TRBV2 to TRBJ1-1; 8 nucleotides match TRBD1. V shed 5 bases, J shed 4 bases, and the junction held 3 bases outside the gene matches. This CDR3 is built from 13 residues. The germline CDR1 and CDR2 sequences are SNHLY and FYNNEI. The CDR3 DNA reads TGTGCCAGCAGTCGCACAGGGGGCACTGAAGCTTTCTTT. Translation gives CASSRTGGTEAFF.

J is TRBJ1-2 and V is TRBV30; D gene uncertain. This CDR3 has 13 residues. In germline, CDR1 is GTSNPN, CDR2 SVGIG (reference sequence). Between the trimmed V and J ends, which lost 0 bases and 2 bases, there was a span of 7 bases. As DNA, the CDR3 is TGTGCCTGGAGTGTACTACGGAACTATGGCTACACCTTC. This gives the protein CAWSVLRNYGYTF.

J is TRBJ2-1 and V is TRBV5-1; 7 nucleotides line up with TRBD2. Germline-derived CDR1 and CDR2 are SGHRS and YFSETQ. J gave up 7 bases and V 4 bases, and 8 bases lay outside the gene matches. The CDR3 covers 14 residues. Here the CDR3 reads CASSMTGGMNEQFF. The CDR3, as DNA: TGCGCCAGCAGCATGACGGGAGGCATGAATGAGCAGTTCTTC.

There are a few counts of this clone. This chain uses TRBV2 with TRBJ2-5, with 8 bases matching TRBD1. CDR1 is SNHLY and CDR2 is FYNNEI in the germline V gene. The J segment lost 4 bases and the V segment lost 8 bases, leaving 6 bases of the junction unmatched. The length of the CDR3 is 13 residues. The CDR3 loop reads CASSGGAGETQYF. CDR3 nucleotides: TGTGCCAGCTCAGGGGGCGCGGGAGAGACCCAGTACTTC.

There are a few counts of this clone. The chain uses TRBV7-9 and TRBJ1-6, with 7 bases fitting TRBD1. Trimming took 1 base from V and 8 from J; bases not matched to a gene: 2. Germline CDR1 is SEHNR and CDR2 is FQNEAQ (reference sequence). The CDR3 consists of 14 residues. CDR3 residues: CASSLVGGHSPLHF. The CDR3 DNA follows: TGTGCCAGCAGCTTAGTAGGGGGCCATTCACCCCTCCACTTT.

V gene TRBV13 combines with J gene TRBJ2-1, with TRBD2 matching over 8 bases. Trimming removed 7 bases from V and 1 base from J; junction bases left unmatched: 9. CDR1 and CDR2 (germline): PRHDT, FYEKMQ (reference sequence). CDR3 length: 16 amino acids. CDR3 bases: TGTGCCAGCACCCCGGGTAGCGGGGCGTCCTACAATGAGCAGTTCTTC. Residues: CASTPGSGASYNEQFF. Combining the CDR3 with reference TRBV13 and TRBJ2-1 gives the whole variable domain AAGVIQSPRHLIKEKRETATLKCYPIPRHDTVYWYQQGPGQDPQFLISFYEKMQSDKGSIPDRFSAQQFSDYHSELNMSSLELGDSALYFCASTPGSGASYNEQFFGPGTRLTVL.

V usage is TRBV5-1 and J usage is TRBJ2-7; 7 bases match TRBD2. Germline lookup yields CDR1 SGHRS and CDR2 YFSETQ. V dropped 4 bases and J dropped 3; count of bases not matched to a gene: 16. CDR3 length: 17 amino acids. This chain's CDR3 is CASSPDFGGGPHYEQYF. CDR3 bases: TGCGCCAGCAGCCCCGACTTTGGGGGGGGACCTCACTACGAGCAGTACTTC.

V is TRBV5-1 and J is TRBJ1-2; 9 bases map to TRBD1. V was pared by 3 bases and J by 8 bases, with 5 bases of the junction left unmatched. CDR1 is SGHRS, CDR2 YFSETQ, per germline. The CDR3 has 13 amino acids. The CDR3 coding sequence is TGCGCCAGCAGCTGGGGACAGGGTAAGGGCTACACCTTC. Its protein product is CASSWGQGKGYTF. The full variable domain, completed using reference TRBV5-1 and TRBJ1-2, is KAGVTQTPRYLIKTRGQQVTLSCSPISGHRSVSWYQQTPGQGLQFLFEYFSETQRNKGNFPGRFSGRQFSNSRSEMNVSTLELGDSALYLCASSWGQGKGYTFGSGTRLTVV.

The chain combines TRBV5-1 with TRBJ2-7; the match to TRBD2 covers 9 bases. With V trimmed by 3 bases and J by 0 bases, 4 bases remained unmatched. Per germline, CDR1 SGHRS and CDR2 YFSETQ. CDR3 length: 15 amino acids. The CDR3: CASSSQRGVSYEQYF. The CDR3 coding sequence is TGCGCCAGCAGCTCCCAGCGGGGGGTCTCCTACGAGCAGTACTTC. Supplemented by reference TRBV5-1 and TRBJ2-7, the full variable domain reads KAGVTQTPRYLIKTRGQQVTLSCSPISGHRSVSWYQQTPGQGLQFLFEYFSETQRNKGNFPGRFSGRQFSNSRSEMNVSTLELGDSALYLCASSSQRGVSYEQYFGPGTRLTVT.